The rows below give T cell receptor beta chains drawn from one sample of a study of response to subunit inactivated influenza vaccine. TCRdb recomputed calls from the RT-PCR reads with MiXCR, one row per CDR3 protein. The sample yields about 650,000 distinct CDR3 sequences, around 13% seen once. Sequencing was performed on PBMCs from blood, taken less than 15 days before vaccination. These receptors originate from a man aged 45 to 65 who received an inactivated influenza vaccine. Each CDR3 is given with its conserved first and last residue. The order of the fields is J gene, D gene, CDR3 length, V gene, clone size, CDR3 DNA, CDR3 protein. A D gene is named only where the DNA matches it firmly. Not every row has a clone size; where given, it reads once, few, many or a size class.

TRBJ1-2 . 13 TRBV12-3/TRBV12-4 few TGTGCCAGCAGTTTCTTTGCAGACGATGGCTACACCTTC CASSFFADDGYTF
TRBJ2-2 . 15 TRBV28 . TGTGCCAGCACCCGGTGGGGCGCGAACACCGGGGAGCTGTTTTTT CASTRWGANTGELFF
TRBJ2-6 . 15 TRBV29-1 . TGCAGCGTTGTGGGGGTGAAGAGTGGGGCCAACGTCCTGACTTTC CSVVGVKSGANVLTF
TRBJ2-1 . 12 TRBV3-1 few TGTGCCAGCAGCCAAGATTTTAATGAGCAGTTCTTC CASSQDFNEQFF
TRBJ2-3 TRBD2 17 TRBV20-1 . TGCAGTGCTCGAGGACAAGGACTAGCAGCTAGCACAGATACGCAGTATTTT CSARGQGLAASTDTQYF
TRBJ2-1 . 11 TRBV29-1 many TGCAGCGTTGATGTTCGTCCCATTCAGTTCTTC CSVDVRPIQFF
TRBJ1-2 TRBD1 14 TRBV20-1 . TGCAGTGCTAATCCGGACAGGGTCATCAATGGCTACACCTTC CSANPDRVINGYTF
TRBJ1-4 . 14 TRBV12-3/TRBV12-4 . TGTGCCAGCAGTTTGTGGGGGGGCCGCGAAAAACTGTTTTTT CASSLWGGREKLFF
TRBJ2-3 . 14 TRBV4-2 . TGTGCCAGCAGCCAAATCGGTAGCACAGATACGCAGTATTTT CASSQIGSTDTQYF
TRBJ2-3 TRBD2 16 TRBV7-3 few TGTGCCAGCAGCTTAAACGGCGGGAGGGCCGGAGATACGCAGTATTTT CASSLNGGRAGDTQYF
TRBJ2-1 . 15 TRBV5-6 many TGTGCCAGCAGCTTGGGGTTGAGCTCCTACAATGAGCAGTTCTTC CASSLGLSSYNEQFF
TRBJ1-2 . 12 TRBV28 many TGTGCCAGCAGTTTTAAAGGGAATGGCTACACCTTC CASSFKGNGYTF
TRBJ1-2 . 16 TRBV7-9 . TGTGCCAGCAGCTTAGCGCGGTCGGGAACTAACTATGGCTACACCTTC CASSLARSGTNYGYTF
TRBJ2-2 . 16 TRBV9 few TGTGCCAGCAGCGTAGCCCCCAGCGGGTACACCGGGGAGCTGTTTTTT CASSVAPSGYTGELFF
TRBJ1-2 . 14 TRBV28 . TGTGCCAGCAGTGGGCAGATTACTAACTATGGCTACACCTTC CASSGQITNYGYTF
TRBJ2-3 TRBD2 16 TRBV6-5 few TGTGCCAGCAGTTACTCGAGCGGGGTCTCGGAAGATACGCAGTATTTT CASSYSSGVSEDTQYF
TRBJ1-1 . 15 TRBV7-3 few TGTGCCAGCAGTCCGGAAGGGGCTCTCTCCACTGAAGCTTTCTTT CASSPEGALSTEAFF
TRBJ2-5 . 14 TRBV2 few TGTGCCAGCAGACCAGGAAGGGGGGGAGAGACCCAGTACTTC CASRPGRGGETQYF
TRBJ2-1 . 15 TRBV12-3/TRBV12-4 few TGTGCCAGCAGTTTACGCCCACTAGGATACAATGAGCAGTTCTTC CASSLRPLGYNEQFF
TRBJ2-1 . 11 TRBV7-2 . TGTGCCAGCAGCTTAGTCAGAGAGCAGTTCTTC CASSLVREQFF
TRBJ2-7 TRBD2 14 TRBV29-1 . TGCAGCGTTGGGGGAGGGCTAGCGGGAGGCGAGCAGTACTTC CSVGGGLAGGEQYF
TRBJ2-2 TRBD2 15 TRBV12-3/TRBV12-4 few TGTGCCAGCAGTTTATCTAGCGGGAGCACCGGGGAGCTGTTTTTT CASSLSSGSTGELFF
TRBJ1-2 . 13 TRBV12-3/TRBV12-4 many TGTGCCAGCAGTTTAGGGACCACCTATGGCTACACCTTC CASSLGTTYGYTF
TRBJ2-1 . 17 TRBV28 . TGTGCCAGCAGTTCTCTCATTGGGCGGACACCATACAATGAGCAGTTCTTC CASSSLIGRTPYNEQFF
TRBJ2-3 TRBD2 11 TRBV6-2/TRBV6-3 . TGTGAGCGGGGGATCACAGATACGCAGTATTTT CERGITDTQYF
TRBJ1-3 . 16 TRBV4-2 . TGTGCCAGCAGCCAAGTCGCCAAGCACTCTGGAAACACCATATATTTT CASSQVAKHSGNTIYF
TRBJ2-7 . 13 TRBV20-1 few TGCAGTGCCCGGACCTCCACCGGGTTCGAGCAGTACTTC CSARTSTGFEQYF
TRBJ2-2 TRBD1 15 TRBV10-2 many TGCGCCAGCAGTGGGGACAGCTCGAACACCGGGGAGCTGTTTTTT CASSGDSSNTGELFF
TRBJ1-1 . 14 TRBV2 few TGTGCCAGCAGCGGGACTACCCTGAACACTGAAGCTTTCTTT CASSGTTLNTEAFF
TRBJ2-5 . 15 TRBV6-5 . TGTGCCAGCAGTTACTCTGGACTCCGGGCAGAGACCCAGTACTTC CASSYSGLRAETQYF
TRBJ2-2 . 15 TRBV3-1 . TGTGCCAGCAGCCGCAGTACAGCGAACACCGGGGAGCTGTTTTTT CASSRSTANTGELFF
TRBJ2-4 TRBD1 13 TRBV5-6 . TGTGCCAGCAGCCACACAGGGGTAAACATTCAGTACTTC CASSHTGVNIQYF
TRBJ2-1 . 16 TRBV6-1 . TGTGCCAGCACCCTCCAGCCGGTAGCGCAATACAATGAGCAGTTCTTC CASTLQPVAQYNEQFF
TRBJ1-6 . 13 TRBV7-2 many TGTGCCAGCAGCTTGTCCCAGAATTCACCCCTCCACTTT CASSLSQNSPLHF
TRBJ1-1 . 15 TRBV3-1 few TGTGCCAGCAGCCAAGGATACGACTGGAACACTGAAGCTTTCTTT CASSQGYDWNTEAFF
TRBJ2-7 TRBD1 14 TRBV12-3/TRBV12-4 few TGTGCCAGCAGTTTAGGTAGGGACAGGGTTGAGCAGTACTTC CASSLGRDRVEQYF
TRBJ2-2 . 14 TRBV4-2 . TGTGCCAGCAGTTACCAGGACGGACACGGGGAGCTGTTTTTT CASSYQDGHGELFF
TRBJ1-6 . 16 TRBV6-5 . TGTGCCAGCAGTTACACGGACAGTTTCAACAGATCACCCCTCCACTTT CASSYTDSFNRSPLHF
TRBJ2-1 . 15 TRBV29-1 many TGCAGCGTTGGAGCCGGGACCTCGGGGTACAATGAGCAGTTCTTC CSVGAGTSGYNEQFF
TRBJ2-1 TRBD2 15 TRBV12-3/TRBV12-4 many TGTGCCAGCAGTTTTGAGCGGGGGGTCTACAATGAGCAGTTCTTC CASSFERGVYNEQFF
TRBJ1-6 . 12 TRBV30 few TGTGCCTGGAGTGTTAAGGGTTCACCCCTCCACTTT CAWSVKGSPLHF
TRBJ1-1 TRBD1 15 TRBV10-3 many TGTGCCATCAGTGGAGGACAGGGTCGGAACACTGAAGCTTTCTTT CAISGGQGRNTEAFF
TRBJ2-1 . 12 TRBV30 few TGTGCCTACCCTCAGATCGCCGGCGGGCAGTTCTTC CAYPQIAGGQFF
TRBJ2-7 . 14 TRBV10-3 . TGTGCCATCAGCCCCCCGGGGGCACGCCTAAACCAGTACTTC CAISPPGARLNQYF
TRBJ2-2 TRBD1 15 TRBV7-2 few TGTGCCAGCAGGTTGGACAGGGGGAACACCGGGGAGCTGTTTTTT CASRLDRGNTGELFF
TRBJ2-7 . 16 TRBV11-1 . TGTGCCAGCAGCTTAGCGGCCGGGACCGACCCGCGCGAGCAGTACTTC CASSLAAGTDPREQYF
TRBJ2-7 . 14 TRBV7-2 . TGTGCCAGCAGCCCTTCGACGGACTCCTACGAGCAGTACTTC CASSPSTDSYEQYF
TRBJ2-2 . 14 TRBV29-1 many TGCAGCGTTGAACCAGCGGCGAACACCGGGGAGCTGTTTTTT CSVEPAANTGELFF
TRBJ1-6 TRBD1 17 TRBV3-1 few TGTGCCAGCAGCACCCGACAGGGGAGCTCCTATAATTCACCCCTCCACTTT CASSTRQGSSYNSPLHF
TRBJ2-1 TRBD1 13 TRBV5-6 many TGTGCCAGCACCGGACAGGTATACAATGAGCAGTTCTTC CASTGQVYNEQFF
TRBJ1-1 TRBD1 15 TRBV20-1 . TGCAGTTCGAACACCGCTTGGGAGGGGGCCACTGAAGCTTTCTTT CSSNTAWEGATEAFF